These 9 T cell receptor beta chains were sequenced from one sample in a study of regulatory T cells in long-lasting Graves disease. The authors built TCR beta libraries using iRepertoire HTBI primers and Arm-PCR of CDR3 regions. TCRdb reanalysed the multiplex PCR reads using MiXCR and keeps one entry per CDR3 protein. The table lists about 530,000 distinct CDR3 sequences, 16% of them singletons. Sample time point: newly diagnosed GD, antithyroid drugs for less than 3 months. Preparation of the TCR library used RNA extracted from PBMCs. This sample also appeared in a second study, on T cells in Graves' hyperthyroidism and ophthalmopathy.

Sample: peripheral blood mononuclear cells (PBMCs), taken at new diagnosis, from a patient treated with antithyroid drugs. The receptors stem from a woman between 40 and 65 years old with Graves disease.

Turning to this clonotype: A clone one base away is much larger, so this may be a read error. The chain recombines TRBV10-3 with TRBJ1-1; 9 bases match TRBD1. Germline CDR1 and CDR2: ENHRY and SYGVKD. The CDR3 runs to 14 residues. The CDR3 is CAISDGQGTTGAFF. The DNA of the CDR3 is TGTGCCATCAGTGACGGACAGGGGACAACTGGAGCTTTCTTT.

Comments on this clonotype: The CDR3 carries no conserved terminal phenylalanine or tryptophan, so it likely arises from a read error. The CDR3 loop reads CASSQGIPSTYEQYL. CDR3 coding DNA: TGTGCCAGCAGCCAAGGAATCCCGTCAACCTACGAGCAGTACCTC. The chain recombines TRBV3-1 with TRBJ2-7; D not certain. V dropped 1 base and J dropped 2 bases, with 12 bases sitting between them. Germline assignment: CDR1 LGHDT and CDR2 YNNKEL (reference sequence). The CDR3 covers 15 residues.

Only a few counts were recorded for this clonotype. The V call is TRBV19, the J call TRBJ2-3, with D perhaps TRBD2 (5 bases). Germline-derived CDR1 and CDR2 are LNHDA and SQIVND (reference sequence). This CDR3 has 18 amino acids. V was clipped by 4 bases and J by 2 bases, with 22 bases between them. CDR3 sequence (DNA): TGTGCCAGTAGTAGTCATTCGGTCGGGCGGGCCGACACAGATACGCAGTATTTT. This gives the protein CASSSHSVGRADTDTQYF.

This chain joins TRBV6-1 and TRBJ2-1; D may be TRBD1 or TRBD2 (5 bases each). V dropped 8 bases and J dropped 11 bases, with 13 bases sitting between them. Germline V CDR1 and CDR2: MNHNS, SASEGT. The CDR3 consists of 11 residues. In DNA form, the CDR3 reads TGTGCCAGCGGACCGGGACCTCAGCAGTTCTTC. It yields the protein CASGPGPQQFF.

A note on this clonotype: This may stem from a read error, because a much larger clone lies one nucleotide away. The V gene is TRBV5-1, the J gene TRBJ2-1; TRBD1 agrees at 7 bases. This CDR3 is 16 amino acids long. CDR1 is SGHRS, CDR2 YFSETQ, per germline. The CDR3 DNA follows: TGCGCCAGCAGCAGGGACGGGACAGCCTCCTACAATGGGCAGTTCTTC. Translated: CASSRDGTASYNGQFF.

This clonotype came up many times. CDR3 in DNA: TGTGCCAGCAGCCCTGGGGTGACCTCCTACGAGCAGTACTTC. Translating gives CASSPGVTSYEQYF. The rearrangement joins TRBV12-3 or TRBV12-4 to TRBJ2-7, with D hard to call. This CDR3 has 14 amino acids. Trimming removed 6 bases at V and 0 bases at J, with 12 bases between.

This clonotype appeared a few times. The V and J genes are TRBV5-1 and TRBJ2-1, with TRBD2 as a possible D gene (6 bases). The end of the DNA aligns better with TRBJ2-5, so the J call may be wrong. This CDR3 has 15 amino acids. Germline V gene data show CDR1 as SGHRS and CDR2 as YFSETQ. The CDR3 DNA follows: TGCGCCAGCAGGCCGCTGACCGGGAGCCAAGAGACCCAGTACTTC. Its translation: CASRPLTGSQETQYF.

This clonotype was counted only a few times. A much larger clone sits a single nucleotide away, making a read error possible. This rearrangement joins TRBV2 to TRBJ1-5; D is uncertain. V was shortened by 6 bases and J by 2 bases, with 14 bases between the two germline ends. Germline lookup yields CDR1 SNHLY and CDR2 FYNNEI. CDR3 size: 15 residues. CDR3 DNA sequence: TGTGCCAGCAGCAGAAGGGAGCGGGGCAATCAGCCCCAGCATTTT. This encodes CASSRRERGNQPQHF.

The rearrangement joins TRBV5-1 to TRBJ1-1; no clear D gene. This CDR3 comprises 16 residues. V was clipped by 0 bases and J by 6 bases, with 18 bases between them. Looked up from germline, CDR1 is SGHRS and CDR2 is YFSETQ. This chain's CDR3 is CASSLGVSPAVPEAFF. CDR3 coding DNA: TGCGCCAGCAGCTTGGGGGTAAGTCCCGCGGTGCCTGAAGCTTTCTTT.